Listed here are 30 T cell receptor beta chains from one sample, sequenced in a study of blood T cells in healthy people across ages. Next came a second PCR, run for about 7 to 12 cycles, which used a sample-barcoded 5' primer along with a J-beta primer mix. Each CDR3 protein gets one entry after TCRdb re-called the 5' RACE reads with MiXCR. The sample has about 930,000 distinct CDR3 sequences; around 29% are singletons. The data were also submitted as part of a second study, on T cells of mothers and their children.

Sequencing was carried out using blood. The receptors come from a woman between 40 and 50 years old in good health.

Note on this clonotype: A much larger clone lies a single base off, so this may be a read error. The chain links TRBV7-6 to TRBJ1-2; 8 positions match TRBD1. CDR1 is SGHVS and CDR2 is FNYEAQ in the germline V gene. The CDR3 consists of 16 residues. In DNA form, the CDR3 reads TGTGTCAGCAGCTTAGGACAGGGTAATCGGTTTGGTGGCTACACCTTC. It encodes CVSSLGQGNRFGGYTF.

V usage is TRBV3-1 and J usage is TRBJ1-2; D may be TRBD1 (6 bases). The CDR3 has 14 residues. The germline V gene has CDR1 LGHDT and CDR2 YNNKEL (reference sequence). V was trimmed by 0 bases and J by 4 bases, leaving 9 bases between them. The CDR3 DNA reads TGTGCCAGCAGCCAAGACGCGACAGGCTATGGCTACACCTTC. This encodes CASSQDATGYGYTF.

This clonotype was observed many times. The chain joins TRBV5-1 to TRBJ2-1; 8 nucleotides agree with TRBD1. The CDR3 runs to 15 residues. The trim removed 5 bases at V and 9 bases at J, leaving 13 bases unmatched. Germline loops: CDR1 SGHRS, CDR2 YFSETQ. CDR3 DNA: TGCGCCAGCAGGGAAACAGGGGGAAGCTTCATTGAGCAGTTCTTC. Its translation: CASRETGGSFIEQFF. Supplemented by reference TRBV5-1 and TRBJ2-1, the full variable domain reads KAGVTQTPRYLIKTRGQQVTLSCSPISGHRSVSWYQQTPGQGLQFLFEYFSETQRNKGNFPGRFSGRQFSNSRSEMNVSTLELGDSALYLCASRETGGSFIEQFFGPGTRLTVL.

This clonotype occurred a few times. With a much larger clone just one base away, this may be a read error. The gene calls are TRBV7-2 and TRBJ1-5; 8 bases agree with TRBD1. V trimming: 5 bases; J trimming: 7 bases; junction bases outside the gene matches: 7. This CDR3 is built from 14 residues. Germline CDR1 SGHTA, CDR2 FQGNSA. This chain's CDR3 is CASSRTGSAQPQHF. The CDR3 DNA is TGTGCCAGCAGCCGGACAGGGAGCGCACAGCCCCAGCATTTT.

The chain recombines TRBV20-1 with TRBJ1-6; 7 bases map to TRBD1. With V trimmed by 0 bases and J by 7 bases, 6 bases remained unmatched. Germline values: CDR1 DFQATT, CDR2 SNEGSKA (reference sequence). The CDR3 extends over 15 amino acids. In DNA form, the CDR3 reads TGCAGTGCTAGAGATATGAGGGGGCTGAATTCACCCCTCCACTTT. This codes for CSARDMRGLNSPLHF.

This clonotype showed up just a few times. This chain joins TRBV5-1 and TRBJ1-2; D call uncertain. Germline V gives CDR1 SGHRS, CDR2 YFSETQ. CDR3 length equals 14 residues. V was shortened by 0 bases and J by 4 bases, with 10 bases between the two germline ends. This CDR3 reads CASSLVTAGYGYTF. The CDR3 nucleotides read TGCGCCAGCAGCTTGGTTACGGCGGGCTATGGCTACACCTTC.

A few counts support this clonotype. The rearrangement uses TRBV6-5 and TRBJ1-4; 7 bases map to TRBD1. Germline CDR1 and CDR2: MNHEY and SVGAGI. V lost 6 bases, J lost 6 bases, and 7 bases stayed unmatched. The CDR3 loop spans 14 amino acids. The CDR3 DNA is TGTGCCAGCAGACAGACAGGGAGGGATGAAAAACTGTTTTTT. Its translation is CASRQTGRDEKLFF.

V usage is TRBV6-2 or TRBV6-3 and J usage is TRBJ2-5; D is perhaps TRBD1 (6 bases). The V gene lost 2 bases and the J gene lost 11 bases, with 24 bases spanning the gap. This CDR3 has 16 amino acids. Per the germline V gene, CDR1 is MNHEY and CDR2 is SVGEGT. The CDR3 loop reads CASSYPLRQGCQEQYF. CDR3 coding DNA: TGTGCCAGCAGTTACCCTCTTCGGCAGGGGTGTCAGGAGCAGTACTTC.

J is TRBJ2-5 and V is TRBV10-3, with 10 bases matching TRBD2. The CDR3 runs 17 residues. J lost 5 bases, V lost 2 bases, and 11 bases had no gene match. Germline CDR1 reads ENHRY; CDR2 reads SYGVKD. As DNA, the CDR3 is TGTGCCATCAGTGAGACCGAGCGGGGGGGCCTACTGGAGACCCAGTACTTC. Amino acid sequence: CAISETERGGLLETQYF.

This clonotype was seen at least ten times. J is TRBJ2-4 and V is TRBV28; D call uncertain. CDR3 length: 14 amino acids. Germline V lookup: CDR1 MDHEN, CDR2 SYDVKM. V dropped 3 bases and J dropped 3 bases, with 9 bases sitting between them. The CDR3 reads CASSLPLGKNIQYF. Written as DNA, the CDR3 is TGTGCCAGCAGTTTGCCGTTGGGCAAAAACATTCAGTACTTC.

The rearrangement uses TRBV5-1 and TRBJ2-4; TRBD1 might be the D (5 bases). This CDR3 has 12 amino acids. With 2 bases removed from V and 5 bases from J, the gap between germline ends came to 5 bases. Germline loops: CDR1 SGHRS, CDR2 YFSETQ. The CDR3 spells CASSLQENIQYF. The CDR3 region has the DNA TGCGCCAGCAGCTTACAGGAAAACATTCAGTACTTC.

This chain uses TRBV12-3 or TRBV12-4 with TRBJ2-2; 10 nucleotides align to TRBD1. The trim removed 6 bases at V and 3 bases at J, leaving 4 bases unmatched. This CDR3 has 15 residues. CDR3 sequence: CASRRDRGYTGELFF. The CDR3 coding sequence is TGTGCCAGCAGGCGGGACAGGGGCTACACCGGGGAGCTGTTTTTT.

This clonotype was seen only a few times. The CDR3 reads CATSDTIGTGGTQYF. The CDR3, as DNA: TGTGCCACCAGTGATACGATCGGGACAGGGGGAACGCAGTATTTT. The chain has TRBV24-1 and TRBJ2-3; 11 bases are a match to TRBD1. The CDR3 consists of 15 residues. The germline V gene has CDR1 KGHDR and CDR2 SFDVKD. Germline trimming cut 3 bases from V and 9 bases from J; bases unmatched to any gene: 7.

This clonotype was detected many times. The rearrangement links TRBV7-9 to TRBJ2-4; tentatively, D is TRBD1 (6 bases). CDR1 is SEHNR and CDR2 is FQNEAQ in the germline V gene (reference sequence). V was pared by 1 base and J by 5 bases, with 6 bases between. The CDR3 spans 13 residues. CDR3 coding DNA: TGTGCCAGCAGCTTAGACAGGGAAAACATTCAGTACTTC. It encodes CASSLDRENIQYF. Drawing the rest from reference TRBV7-9 and TRBJ2-4, the complete variable domain is DTGVSQNPRHKITKRGQNVTFRCDPISEHNRLYWYRQTLGQGPEFLTYFQNEAQLEKSRLLSDRFSAERPKGSFSTLEIQRTEQGDSAMYLCASSLDRENIQYFGAGTRLSVL.

The chain has TRBV11-1 and TRBJ2-1, with TRBD2 matching over 11 bases. The germline V gene has CDR1 SGHAT and CDR2 FQDESV (reference sequence). V shed 0 bases, J shed 8 bases, and the junction held 15 bases outside the gene matches. The CDR3 spans 19 residues. In DNA form, the CDR3 reads TGTGCCAGCAGCTTAGCTCCTAGCGGGGGGCCCGTCAATTGGTATGAGCAGTTCTTC. It codes for CASSLAPSGGPVNWYEQFF. The complete variable domain, with remaining parts taken from reference TRBV11-1 and TRBJ2-1, reads EAEVAQSPRYKITEKSQAVAFWCDPISGHATLYWYRQILGQGPELLVQFQDESVVDDSQLPKDRFSAERLKGVDSTLKIQPAELGDSAMYLCASSLAPSGGPVNWYEQFFGPGTRLTVL.

This clonotype was observed a handful of times. This rearrangement joins TRBV7-9 to TRBJ2-3, with 10 bases fitting TRBD2. Germline V gives CDR1 SEHNR, CDR2 FQNEAQ (reference sequence). The CDR3 sequence is 16 residues long. V shed 5 bases, J shed 4 bases, and the junction held 9 bases outside the gene matches. This chain's CDR3 is CASSLGTSERPDTQYF. CDR3 DNA: TGTGCCAGCAGCCTAGGGACTAGCGAGCGTCCAGATACGCAGTATTTT.

The CDR3 DNA is TGCGCCAGCAGCCAAAAAAGGTTGGACAGGACTTCCTACAATGAGCAGTTCTTC. This codes for CASSQKRLDRTSYNEQFF. This chain connects TRBV4-1 to TRBJ2-1, with 7 nucleotides matching TRBD1. CDR1 MGHRA and CDR2 YSYEKL come from the germline V gene. This CDR3 has 18 residues. Losses at the gene ends were 2 bases for V and 1 base for J; bases not matched to a gene: 11.

This clonotype occurred a few times. A junction boundary mismatches the germline segment, possibly from a read error. The chain recombines TRBV7-2 with TRBJ2-6; the match to TRBD2 covers 8 bases. CDR1 is SGHTA, CDR2 FQGNSA, per germline. The CDR3 spans 16 residues. In DNA, the CDR3 is TGTGCCGGCAGCCCCGGGGGGGTATCTGGGGCCAACGTCCTGACTTTC. Protein: CAGSPGGVSGANVLTF.

The chain uses TRBV7-6 and TRBJ1-4; D uncertain. V lost 1 base to trimming and J lost 12 bases, with 15 bases between them. The CDR3 consists of 14 residues. Germline V lookup: CDR1 SGHVS, CDR2 FNYEAQ. This chain's CDR3 is CASSLESRTRELFF. The CDR3 DNA is TGTGCCAGCAGCTTAGAGTCCAGAACGAGGGAACTGTTTTTT.

CDR3 amino acids: CAISEPEARDTEAFF. In nucleotides, the CDR3 is TGTGCCATCAGTGAGCCCGAGGCGCGAGACACTGAAGCTTTCTTT. The rearrangement joins TRBV10-3 to TRBJ1-1; D is undetermined. The CDR3 totals 15 residues. Germline CDR1 ENHRY, CDR2 SYGVKD. V lost 2 bases, J lost 3 bases, and 13 bases lay in between.

This clonotype was found many times. CDR3 sequence reads: CASSLAQNTEAFF. CDR3 sequence (DNA): TGTGCCAGCAGCTTGGCCCAGAACACTGAAGCTTTCTTT. The V call is TRBV12-3 or TRBV12-4, the J call TRBJ1-1; D remains unclear. This CDR3 contains 13 residues. The germline V and J ends were trimmed by 6 bases and 1 base, with 9 bases remaining between them.

This clonotype was recorded only once. It may be a read error: a sequence one base away is much more abundant. No conserved phenylalanine or tryptophan ends this CDR3, so it is likely a read error. The V gene is TRBV7-6, the J gene TRBJ2-1; 8 bases line up with TRBD2. The CDR3 loop spans 14 amino acids. Germline CDR1 and CDR2: SGHVS and FNYEAQ. Trimming cost V 3 bases and J 3 bases; bases outside gene matches: 1. The CDR3 here is CASSFSGVYNEQFL. The CDR3 DNA reads as TGTGCCAGCAGCTTTAGCGGGGTCTACAATGAGCAGTTCTTA.

This clonotype was seen repeatedly, ten times or more. The chain links TRBV27 to TRBJ1-2; the match to TRBD1 covers 7 bases. V was clipped by 3 bases and J by 4 bases; unmatched bases: 5. The germline CDR1 and CDR2 sequences are MNHEY and SMNVEV (reference sequence). There are 14 residues in the CDR3. The CDR3 DNA follows: TGTGCCAGCAGTTTGAAGGGGGCCAGCTATGGCTACACCTTC. This codes for CASSLKGASYGYTF.

This chain uses TRBV7-2 with TRBJ2-7; 11 positions agree with TRBD2. The germline V gene encodes CDR1 SGHTA and CDR2 FQGNSA. V lost 0 bases and J lost 6; bases outside the gene matches: 7. There are 16 residues in the CDR3. The CDR3 DNA follows: TGTGCCAGCAGCTTAGCGGCTAGCGGGGGGCGGTTCGAGCAGTACTTC. It is translated as CASSLAASGGRFEQYF. The full variable domain, in which reference TRBV7-2 and TRBJ2-7 provide the parts outside the CDR3, is GAGVSQSPSNKVTEKGKDVELRCDPISGHTALYWYRQSLGQGLEFLIYFQGNSAPDKSGLPSDRFSAERTGGSVSTLTIQRTQQEDSAVYLCASSLAASGGRFEQYFGPGTRLTVT.

The V gene is TRBV6-5, the J gene TRBJ1-3; D is ambiguous. CDR3 length equals 14 residues. V lost 11 bases, J lost 0 bases, and 14 bases lay in between. Per the germline V gene, CDR1 is MNHEY and CDR2 is SVGAGI. The CDR3 sequence: CAAGGVNSGNTIYF. The CDR3 DNA follows: TGTGCCGCGGGCGGGGTAAACTCTGGAAACACCATATATTTT.

This clonotype was detected only a few times. V and J are TRBV27 and TRBJ2-1; perhaps TRBD1 as D (6 bases). Between the trimmed V and J ends, which lost 7 bases and 13 bases, there was a span of 29 bases. CDR1 and CDR2 (germline): MNHEY, SMNVEV (reference sequence). The CDR3 sequence is 16 residues long. CDR3 residues: CASNSRLSGAGETQFF. CDR3 bases: TGTGCCAGCAACTCAAGGTTGTCAGGGGCCGGAGAGACCCAGTTCTTC.

This clonotype was picked up many times. The chain employs TRBV5-1 and TRBJ2-7, with D unresolved. Germline V gene lookup returns CDR1 SGHRS and CDR2 YFSETQ. The V gene lost 6 bases and the J gene lost 0 bases, with 13 bases spanning the gap. The CDR3 has 14 amino acids. For the CDR3, the DNA is TGCGCCAGCAAAGGAACCATAGACTCCTACGAGCAGTACTTC. It encodes CASKGTIDSYEQYF.

The V and J genes are TRBV19 and TRBJ2-1; D gene unclear. V was clipped by 1 base and J by 5 bases, with 9 bases between them. The CDR3 runs to 14 residues. Germline loops: CDR1 LNHDA, CDR2 SQIVND (reference sequence). The CDR3 DNA sequence: TGTGCCAGTAGTATAGCGGGCCGAGACAATGAGCAGTTCTTC. Protein product: CASSIAGRDNEQFF.

This clonotype was counted between two and nine times. This rearrangement joins TRBV7-8 to TRBJ2-3; possibly TRBD1 or TRBD2 for D (6 bases each). This CDR3 is built from 14 residues. Germline V gene sequence: CDR1 SGHVS, CDR2 FQNEAQ. V was cut by 6 bases and J by 4 bases, with 14 bases left in between. CDR3 sequence reads: CASRPTRGADTQYF. As DNA, the CDR3 is TGTGCCAGCAGACCGACAAGGGGGGCAGATACGCAGTATTTT.

Only a few counts were recorded for this clonotype. J is TRBJ1-2 and V is TRBV7-2, with D possibly being TRBD1 (5 bases). This CDR3 comprises 14 residues. Trimming left V 5 bases short and J 1 base short, with 11 bases between. Germline CDR1 reads SGHTA; CDR2 reads FQGNSA. The CDR3 DNA follows: TGTGCCAGCAGCCCTGGGACTTTTAACTATGGCTACACCTTC. Translation gives CASSPGTFNYGYTF.